This T cell receptor beta chain comes out of a study of control samples from healthy donors and cancer patients. Libraries were prepared by immunoSEQ multiplex PCR; TCRdb keeps only in-frame clonotypes and omits some of them. Of over 85,000 clones listed, over 85% are singletons. The V and J ends lost 0 bases and 3 bases respectively, with 9 bases between them. Germline CDR1 reads LGHNA; CDR2 reads YNFKEQ. The CDR3 spans 14 residues. This TCR was sampled from a woman in her twenties or thirties in good health. The V call is TRBV4-2, the J call TRBJ2-7; no clear D gene. Sequenced: blood. This CDR3 is CASSQELRVYEQYF. In DNA, the CDR3 is TGTGCCAGCAGCCAAGAACTAAGGGTCTACGAGCAGTACTTC.